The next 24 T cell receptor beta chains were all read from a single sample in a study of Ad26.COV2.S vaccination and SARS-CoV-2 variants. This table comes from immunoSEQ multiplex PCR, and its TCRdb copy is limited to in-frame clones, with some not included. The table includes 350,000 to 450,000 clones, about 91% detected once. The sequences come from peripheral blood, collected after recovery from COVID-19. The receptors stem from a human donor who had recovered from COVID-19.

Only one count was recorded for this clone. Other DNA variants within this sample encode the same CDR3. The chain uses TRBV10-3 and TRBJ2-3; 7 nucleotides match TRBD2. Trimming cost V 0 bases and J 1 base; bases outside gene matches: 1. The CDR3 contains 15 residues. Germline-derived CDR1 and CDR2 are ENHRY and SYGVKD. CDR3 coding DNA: TGTGCCATCAGTGAGTCACGGGGGGGCACAGATACGCAGTATTTT. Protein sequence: CAISESRGGTDTQYF.

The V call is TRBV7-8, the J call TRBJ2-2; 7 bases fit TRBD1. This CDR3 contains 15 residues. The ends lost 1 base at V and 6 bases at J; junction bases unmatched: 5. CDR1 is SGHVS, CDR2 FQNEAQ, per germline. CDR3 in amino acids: CASSLEQGLAGELFF. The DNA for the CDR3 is TGTGCCAGCAGCTTAGAACAGGGGCTTGCCGGGGAGCTGTTTTTT.

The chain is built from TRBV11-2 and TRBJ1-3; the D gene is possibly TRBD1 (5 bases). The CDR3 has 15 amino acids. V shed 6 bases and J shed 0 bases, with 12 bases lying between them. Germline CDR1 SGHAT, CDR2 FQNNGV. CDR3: CASSDEGSSGNTIYF. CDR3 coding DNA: TGTGCCAGCAGTGACGAGGGGTCCTCTGGAAACACCATATATTTT.

The CDR3 here is CASSLSPTGNPNEQFF. DNA of the CDR3: TGTGCCAGCAGCTTAAGTCCGACAGGGAACCCCAATGAGCAGTTCTTC. The chain combines TRBV5-5 with TRBJ2-1; 7 bases map to TRBD1. The CDR3 is 16 residues long. V trimming: 2 bases; J trimming: 6 bases; junction bases outside the gene matches: 11. CDR1 is SGHKS and CDR2 is YYEKEE in the germline V gene (reference sequence).

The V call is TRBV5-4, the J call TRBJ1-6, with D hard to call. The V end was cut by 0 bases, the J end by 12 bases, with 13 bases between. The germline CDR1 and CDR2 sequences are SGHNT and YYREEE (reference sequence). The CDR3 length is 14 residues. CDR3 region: CASSLEGRPIPLHF. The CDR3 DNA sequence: TGTGCCAGCAGCTTGGAAGGACGGCCCATACCCCTCCACTTT.

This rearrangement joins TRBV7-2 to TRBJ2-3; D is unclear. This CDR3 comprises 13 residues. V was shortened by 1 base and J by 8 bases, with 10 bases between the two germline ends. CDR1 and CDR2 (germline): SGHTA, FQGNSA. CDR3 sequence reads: CASSLESPTTQYF. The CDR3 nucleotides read TGTGCCAGCAGCTTAGAGTCTCCCACTACGCAGTATTTT.

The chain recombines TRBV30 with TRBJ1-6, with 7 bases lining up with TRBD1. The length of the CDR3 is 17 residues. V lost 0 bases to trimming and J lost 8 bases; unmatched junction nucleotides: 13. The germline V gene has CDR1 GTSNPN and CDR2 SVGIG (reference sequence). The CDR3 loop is CAWSVFPGQGVDSPLHF. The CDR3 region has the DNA TGTGCCTGGAGTGTATTCCCGGGGCAGGGGGTTGATTCACCCCTCCACTTT.

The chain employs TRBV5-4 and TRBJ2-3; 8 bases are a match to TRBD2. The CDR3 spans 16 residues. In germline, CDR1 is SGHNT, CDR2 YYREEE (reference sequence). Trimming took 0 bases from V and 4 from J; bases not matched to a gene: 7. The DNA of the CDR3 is TGTGCCAGCAGCTTGGACGGGACTAGTCTGGCAGATACGCAGTATTTT. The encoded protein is CASSLDGTSLADTQYF.

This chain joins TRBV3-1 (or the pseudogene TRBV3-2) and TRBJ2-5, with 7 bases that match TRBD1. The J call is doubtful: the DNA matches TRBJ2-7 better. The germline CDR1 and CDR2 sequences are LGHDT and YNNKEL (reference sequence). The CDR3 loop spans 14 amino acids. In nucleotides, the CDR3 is TGTGCCAGCAGCCAAGATGACAGGGACTACGAGCAGTACTTC. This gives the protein CASSQDDRDYEQYF.

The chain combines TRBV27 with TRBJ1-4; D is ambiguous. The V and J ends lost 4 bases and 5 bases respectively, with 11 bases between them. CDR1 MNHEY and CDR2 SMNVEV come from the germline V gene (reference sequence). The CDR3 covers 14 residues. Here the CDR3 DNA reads TGTGCCAGCAGTTCACGGGAACTCAATGAAAAACTGTTTTTT. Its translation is CASSSRELNEKLFF. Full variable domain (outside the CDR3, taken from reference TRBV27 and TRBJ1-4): EAQVTQNPRYLITVTGKKLTVTCSQNMNHEYMSWYRQDPGLGLRQIYYSMNVEVTDKGDVPEGYKVSRKEKRNFPLILESPSPNQTSLYFCASSSRELNEKLFFGSGTQLSVL.

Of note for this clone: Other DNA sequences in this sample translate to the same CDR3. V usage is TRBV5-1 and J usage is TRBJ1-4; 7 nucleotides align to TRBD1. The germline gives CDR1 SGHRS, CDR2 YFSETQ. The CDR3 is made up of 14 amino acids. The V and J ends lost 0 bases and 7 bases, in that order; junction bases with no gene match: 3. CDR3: CASSLGQGSEKLFF. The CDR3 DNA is TGCGCCAGCAGCTTGGGACAGGGATCTGAAAAACTGTTTTTT.

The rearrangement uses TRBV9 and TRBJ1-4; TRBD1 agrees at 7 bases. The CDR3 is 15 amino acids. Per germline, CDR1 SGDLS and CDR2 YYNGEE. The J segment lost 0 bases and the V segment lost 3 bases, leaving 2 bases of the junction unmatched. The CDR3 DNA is TGTGCCAGCAGCGCTGGGACAGCAACTAATGAAAAACTGTTTTTT. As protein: CASSAGTATNEKLFF.

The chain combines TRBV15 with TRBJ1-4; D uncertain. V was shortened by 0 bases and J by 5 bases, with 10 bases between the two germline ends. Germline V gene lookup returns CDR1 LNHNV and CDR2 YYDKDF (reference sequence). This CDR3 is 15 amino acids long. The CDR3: CATSREGAANEKLFF. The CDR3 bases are TGTGCCACCAGCAGAGAAGGAGCAGCAAATGAAAAACTGTTTTTT.

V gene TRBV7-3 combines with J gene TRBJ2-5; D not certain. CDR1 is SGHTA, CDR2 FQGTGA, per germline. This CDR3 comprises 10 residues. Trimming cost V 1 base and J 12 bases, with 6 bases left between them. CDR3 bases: TGTGCCAGCAGCTTAAAAGTTGAGTACTTC. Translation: CASSLKVEYF.

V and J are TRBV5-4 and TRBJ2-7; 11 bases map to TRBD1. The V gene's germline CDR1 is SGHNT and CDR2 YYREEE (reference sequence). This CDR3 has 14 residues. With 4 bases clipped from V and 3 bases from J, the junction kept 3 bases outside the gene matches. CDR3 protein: CASSTGTGGYEQYF. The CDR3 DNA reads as TGTGCCAGCAGCACCGGGACAGGGGGCTACGAGCAGTACTTC.

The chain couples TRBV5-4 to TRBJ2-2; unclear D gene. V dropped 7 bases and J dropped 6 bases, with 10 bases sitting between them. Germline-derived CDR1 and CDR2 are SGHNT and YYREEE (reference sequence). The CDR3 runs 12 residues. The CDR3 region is CASLGDAGELFF. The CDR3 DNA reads TGTGCCAGCCTCGGAGACGCCGGGGAGCTGTTTTTT.

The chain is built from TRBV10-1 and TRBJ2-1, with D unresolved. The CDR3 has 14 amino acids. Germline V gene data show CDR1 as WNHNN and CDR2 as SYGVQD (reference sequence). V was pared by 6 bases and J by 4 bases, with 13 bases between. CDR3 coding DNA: TGCGCCAGCAGCCCCGAGGTTCGATACAATGAGCAGTTCTTC. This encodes CASSPEVRYNEQFF.

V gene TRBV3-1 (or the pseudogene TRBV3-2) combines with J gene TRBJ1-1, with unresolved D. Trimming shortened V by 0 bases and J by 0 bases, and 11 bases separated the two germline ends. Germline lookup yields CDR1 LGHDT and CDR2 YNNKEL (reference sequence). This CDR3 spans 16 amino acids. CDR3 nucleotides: TGTGCCAGCAGCCAAGAGTCACCCAGGATGAACACTGAAGCTTTCTTT. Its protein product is CASSQESPRMNTEAFF.

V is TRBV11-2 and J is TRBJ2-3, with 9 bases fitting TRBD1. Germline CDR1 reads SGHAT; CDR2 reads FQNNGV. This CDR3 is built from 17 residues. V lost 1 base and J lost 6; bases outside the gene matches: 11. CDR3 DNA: TGTGCCAGCAGCTTAGTAGTACAGGGGGCTGGGATTGATACGCAGTATTTT. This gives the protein CASSLVVQGAGIDTQYF.

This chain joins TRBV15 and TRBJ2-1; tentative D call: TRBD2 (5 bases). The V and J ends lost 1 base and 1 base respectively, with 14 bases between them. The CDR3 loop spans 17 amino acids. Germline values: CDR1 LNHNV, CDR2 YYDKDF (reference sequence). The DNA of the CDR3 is TGTGCCACCAGCAGAGGTTTAGGGAGTTCGTCCTACAATGAGCAGTTCTTC. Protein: CATSRGLGSSSYNEQFF.

The CDR3 coding sequence is TGTGCCGCAACAAGCCGGGGGAATCCAGGATCATACTTGAACACTGAAGCTTTCTTT. This sequence encodes CAATSRGNPGSYLNTEAFF. The chain joins TRBV10-3 to TRBJ1-1, with a weak D call TRBD1 (5 bases). The CDR3 spans 19 residues. Per the germline V gene, CDR1 is ENHRY and CDR2 is SYGVKD. V lost 11 bases and J lost 0, with 31 bases in between.

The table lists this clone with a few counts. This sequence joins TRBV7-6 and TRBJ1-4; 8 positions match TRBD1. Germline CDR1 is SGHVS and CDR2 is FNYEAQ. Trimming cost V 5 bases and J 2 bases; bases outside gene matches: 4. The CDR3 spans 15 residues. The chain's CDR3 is CASSVRQGTNEKLFF. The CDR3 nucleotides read TGTGCCAGCAGCGTCCGACAGGGGACTAATGAAAAACTGTTTTTT.

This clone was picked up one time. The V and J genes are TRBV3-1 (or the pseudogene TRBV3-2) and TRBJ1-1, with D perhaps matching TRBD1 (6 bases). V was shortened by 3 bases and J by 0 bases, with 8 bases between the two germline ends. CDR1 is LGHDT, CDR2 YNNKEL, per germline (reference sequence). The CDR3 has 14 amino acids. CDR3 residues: CASSQTGLNTEAFF. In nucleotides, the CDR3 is TGTGCCAGCAGCCAGACAGGATTGAACACTGAAGCTTTCTTT.

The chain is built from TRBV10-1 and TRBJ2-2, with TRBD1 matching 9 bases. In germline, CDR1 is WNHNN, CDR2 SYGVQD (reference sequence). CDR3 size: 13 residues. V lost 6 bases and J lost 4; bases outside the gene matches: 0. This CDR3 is CASRDRGTGELFF. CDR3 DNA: TGCGCCAGCAGGGACAGGGGCACCGGGGAGCTGTTTTTT.